This TCR beta chain was observed in a study of identical twins. V dropped 1 base and J dropped 3 bases, with 7 bases sitting between them. The CDR3 loop spans 13 amino acids. The germline V gene has CDR1 SGHVS and CDR2 FQNEAQ. Template switching (which added a universal primer site) was used, and cDNA carried unique molecular identifiers. TCRdb recomputed calls from the 5' RACE reads with MiXCR, one row per CDR3 protein. Seen here are 550,000 to 700,000 distinct CDR3 sequences, 9.6% observed once, and the top ten hold around 3%. The same sample was also used in a study of yellow fever vaccine responses in identical twins.

The clonotype originates from a woman aged 18-35 years in good health. Specimen: PBMCs. The chain employs TRBV7-8 and TRBJ2-7; D is unresolved. The DNA of the CDR3 is TGTGCCAGCAGCTTAGGACTTCTCTACGAGCAGTACTTC. This encodes CASSLGLLYEQYF.